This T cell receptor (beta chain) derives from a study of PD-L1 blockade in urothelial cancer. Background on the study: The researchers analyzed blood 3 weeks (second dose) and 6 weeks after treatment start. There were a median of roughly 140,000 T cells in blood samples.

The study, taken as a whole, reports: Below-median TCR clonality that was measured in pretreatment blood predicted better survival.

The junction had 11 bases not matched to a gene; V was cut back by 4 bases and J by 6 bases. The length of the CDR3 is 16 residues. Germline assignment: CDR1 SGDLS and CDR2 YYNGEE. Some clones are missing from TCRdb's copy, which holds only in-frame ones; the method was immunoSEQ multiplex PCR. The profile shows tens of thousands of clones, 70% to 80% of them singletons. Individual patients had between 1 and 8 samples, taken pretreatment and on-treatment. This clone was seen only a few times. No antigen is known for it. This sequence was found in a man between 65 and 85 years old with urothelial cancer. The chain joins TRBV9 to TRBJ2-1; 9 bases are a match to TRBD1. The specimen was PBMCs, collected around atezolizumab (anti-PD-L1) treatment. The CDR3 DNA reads TGTGCCAGCAGCAATATACGGGGACAGGGAGGCAATGAGCAGTTCTTC. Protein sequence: CASSNIRGQGGNEQFF.